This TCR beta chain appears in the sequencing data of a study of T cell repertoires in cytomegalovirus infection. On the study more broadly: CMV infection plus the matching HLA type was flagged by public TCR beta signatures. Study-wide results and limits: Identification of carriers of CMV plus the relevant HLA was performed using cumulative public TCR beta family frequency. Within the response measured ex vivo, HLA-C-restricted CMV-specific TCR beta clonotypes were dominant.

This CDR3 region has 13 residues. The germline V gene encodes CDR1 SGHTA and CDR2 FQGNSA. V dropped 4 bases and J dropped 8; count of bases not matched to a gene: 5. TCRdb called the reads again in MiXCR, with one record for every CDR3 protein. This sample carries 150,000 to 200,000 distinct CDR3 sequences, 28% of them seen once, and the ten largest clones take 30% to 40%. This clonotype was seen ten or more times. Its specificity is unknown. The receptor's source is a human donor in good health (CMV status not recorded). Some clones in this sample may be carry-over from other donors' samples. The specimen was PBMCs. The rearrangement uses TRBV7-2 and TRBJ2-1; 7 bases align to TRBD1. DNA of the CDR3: TGTGCCAGCAGCTCGGCAGGGGGTTATGAGCAGTTCTTC. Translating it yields CASSSAGGYEQFF.